This TCR beta chain was retrieved from a study of blood T cell repertoires in COVID-19. At the level of the study: Spain, Italy and the United States supplied samples that represented acute and convalescent COVID-19.

Germline CDR1 reads MNHEY; CDR2 reads SMNVEV (reference sequence). This CDR3 comprises 12 residues. V was clipped by 0 bases and J by 8 bases, with 7 bases between them. Seattle-derived patients entered the study during active infection and were followed longitudinally. This clone has just a few counts. How the authors handled the data: Reference gene primers were amplified, and this amplification served to estimate nucleated cell counts. TCRdb keeps only in-frame clones here, not all; method: immunoSEQ multiplex PCR. V, J and clone size are taken as reported in that table, and D and trimming were inferred from the DNA itself. In the table there are roughly 150,000 clones, approximately 95% of which are singletons.

The receptor was derived from a woman aged 60-75 years with COVID-19, enrolled during active disease. Sequenced input: peripheral blood. The chain carries TRBV27 and TRBJ1-2, with D uncertain. CDR3 DNA: TGTGCCAGCAGTTTATCTGAGGAGGGCTACACCTTC. Translation gives CASSLSEEGYTF.